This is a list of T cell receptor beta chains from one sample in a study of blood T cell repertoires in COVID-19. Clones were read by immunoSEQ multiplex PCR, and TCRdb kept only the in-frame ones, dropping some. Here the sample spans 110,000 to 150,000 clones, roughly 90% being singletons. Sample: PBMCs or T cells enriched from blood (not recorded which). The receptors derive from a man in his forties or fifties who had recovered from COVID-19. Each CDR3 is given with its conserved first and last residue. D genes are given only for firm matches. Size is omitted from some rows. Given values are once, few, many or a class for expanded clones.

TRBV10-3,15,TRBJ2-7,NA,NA,TGTGCCATCAGTGAGGACAGAAAAAGCTCCTACGAGCAGTACTTC,CAISEDRKSSYEQYF
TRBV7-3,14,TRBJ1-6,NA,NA,TGTGCCAGCAGCTTCAAGGGGAATAATTCACCCCTCCACTTT,CASSFKGNNSPLHF
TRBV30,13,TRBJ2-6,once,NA,TGTGCCTTCAGTCTCTCTGGGGCCAACGTCCTGACTTTC,CAFSLSGANVLTF
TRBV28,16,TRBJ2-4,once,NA,TGTGCCAGCAACCCCACTCCTGGAGACCAAGAAAACATTCAGTACTTC,CASNPTPGDQENIQYF
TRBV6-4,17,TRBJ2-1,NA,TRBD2,TGTGCCAGCAGCCCAAACGGACTAGCGGGAGCGTACAATGAGCAGTTCTTC,CASSPNGLAGAYNEQFF
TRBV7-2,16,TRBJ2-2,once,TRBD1,TGTGCCAGCAGCTTAGGGGGACAGGGGAATCACGGGGAGCTGTTTTTT,CASSLGGQGNHGELFF
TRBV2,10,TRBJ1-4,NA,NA,TGTGCCAGCGGGGGGGGTCCACTGTTTTTT,CASGGGPLFF
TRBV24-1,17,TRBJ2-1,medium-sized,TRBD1,TGTGCCACCAGTGATCCAAAGACAGGGGGGCTCTACAATGAGCAGTTCTTC,CATSDPKTGGLYNEQFF
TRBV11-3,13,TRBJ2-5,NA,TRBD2,TGTGCCAGCAGCCGGACTAGACAAGAGACCCAGTACTTC,CASSRTRQETQYF
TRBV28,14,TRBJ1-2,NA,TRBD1,TGTGCCAGCAGTCACATCGGGACAGGGAGTCCCTTCACCTTC,CASSHIGTGSPFTF
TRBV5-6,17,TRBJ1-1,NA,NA,TGTGCCAGCAGCTTGTTGAGCCGGGGATACCAAAACACTGAAGCTTTCTTT,CASSLLSRGYQNTEAFF
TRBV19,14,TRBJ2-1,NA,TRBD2,TGTGCCAGTCATAACCAACTAGCGCGCAATGAGCAGTTCTTC,CASHNQLARNEQFF
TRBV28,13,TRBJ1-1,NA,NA,TGTGCCACCGAAAGGAGGGTATGGACTGAAGCTTTCTTT,CATERRVWTEAFF
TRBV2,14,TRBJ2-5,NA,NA,TGTGCCAGCAGTGAGGTGTCGCCGGGAGAGACCCAGTACTTC,CASSEVSPGETQYF
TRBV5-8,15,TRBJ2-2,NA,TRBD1,TGTGCCAGCAGCTCTGGGACAGCCGACACCGGGGAGCTGTTTTTT,CASSSGTADTGELFF
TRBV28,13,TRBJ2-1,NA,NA,TGTGCCAGCAGAGACGGGGGGCGGGGTGAGCAGTTCTTC,CASRDGGRGEQFF
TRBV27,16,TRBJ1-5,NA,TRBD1,TGTGCCAGCAGTTCCGGGACAGGGGGAGGCAATCAGCCCCAGCATTTT,CASSSGTGGGNQPQHF
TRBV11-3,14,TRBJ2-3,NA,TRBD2,TGTGCCAGCGGACCTAGCGGGGGTACAGATACGCAGTATTTT,CASGPSGGTDTQYF
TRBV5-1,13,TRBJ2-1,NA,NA,TGCGCCAGCAGCCCTGACAGCTACAATGAGCAGTTCTTC,CASSPDSYNEQFF
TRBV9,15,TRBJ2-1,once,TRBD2,TGTGCCAGCTCTCTGGCGGGGGACTCCTACAATGAGCAGTTCTTC,CASSLAGDSYNEQFF
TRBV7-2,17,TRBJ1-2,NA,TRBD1,TGTGCCAGCAGCTCACGACTACAGGGGCGGGCTAACTATGGCTACACCTTC,CASSSRLQGRANYGYTF
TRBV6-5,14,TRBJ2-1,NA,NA,TGTGCCAGCAGTTGGAGGATATCCTACAATGAGCAGTTCTTC,CASSWRISYNEQFF
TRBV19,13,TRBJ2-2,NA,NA,TGTGCCAGTAAAATACAGGGCAGGGGGGAGCTGTTTTTT,CASKIQGRGELFF
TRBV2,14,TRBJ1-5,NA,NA,TGTGCCAGCAGTCCTGGACGGGGAAATCAGCCCCAGCATTTT,CASSPGRGNQPQHF
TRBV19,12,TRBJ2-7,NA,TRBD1,TGTGTCCGGGACAGGGCCACCTACGAGCAGTACTTC,CVRDRATYEQYF
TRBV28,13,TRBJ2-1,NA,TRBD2,TGTGCCAGCCGACTAGCGGGGTTAGATGAGCAGTTCTTC,CASRLAGLDEQFF
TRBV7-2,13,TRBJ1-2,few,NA,TGTGCCAGCAGCCTAGGGACAAACTATGGCTACACCTTC,CASSLGTNYGYTF